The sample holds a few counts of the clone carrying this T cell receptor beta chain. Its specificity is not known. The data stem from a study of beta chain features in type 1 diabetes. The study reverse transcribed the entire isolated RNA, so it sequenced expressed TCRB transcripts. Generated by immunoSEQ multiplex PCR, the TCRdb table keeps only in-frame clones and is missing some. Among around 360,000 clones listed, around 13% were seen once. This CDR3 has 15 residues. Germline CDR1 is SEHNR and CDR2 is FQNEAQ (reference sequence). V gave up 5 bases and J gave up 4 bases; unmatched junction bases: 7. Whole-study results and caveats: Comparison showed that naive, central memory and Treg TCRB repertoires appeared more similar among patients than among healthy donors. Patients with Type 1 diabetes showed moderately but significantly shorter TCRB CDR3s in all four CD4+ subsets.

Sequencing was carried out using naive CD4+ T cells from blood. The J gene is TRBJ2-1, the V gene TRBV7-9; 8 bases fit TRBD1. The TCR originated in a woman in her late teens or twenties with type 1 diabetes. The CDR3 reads CASSKTGQAYNEQFF. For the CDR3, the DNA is TGTGCCAGCAGCAAAACGGGACAGGCTTACAATGAGCAGTTCTTC.